This is a list of T cell receptor beta chains from one sample in a study of PD-1 blockade in classical Hodgkin lymphoma. Repertoires were generated with immunoSEQ multiplex PCR, while TCRdb's copy carries only in-frame clones and drops some. The data show tens of thousands of clones, over 75% seen once. The sample consisted of peripheral blood mononuclear cells (PBMCs), taken before the fourth cycle of nivolumab. The receptor set was obtained from a human donor with classical Hodgkin lymphoma. Both conserved end residues are part of each CDR3. D genes are given only for firm matches. Part of the rows lack a size; the others show once, few, many or a class for expanded clones.

clone size	D gene	J gene	V gene	CDR3 protein	CDR3 DNA
NA	NA	TRBJ2-4	TRBV30	CAWSVNRYIQYF	TGTGCCTGGAGTGTTAACAGGTACATTCAGTACTTC
NA	NA	TRBJ1-1	TRBV7-2	CASSPSGGRTEAFF	TGTGCCAGCAGCCCTAGCGGGGGGAGGACTGAAGCTTTCTTT
NA	TRBD2	TRBJ2-7	TRBV19	CASSLTSGGYEQYF	TGTGCCAGTAGTCTAACTAGCGGAGGGTACGAGCAGTACTTC
few	TRBD2	TRBJ2-3	TRBV6-4	CASSDSVGGADTQYF	TGTGCCAGCAGTGACTCAGTCGGGGGGGCAGATACGCAGTATTTT
NA	NA	TRBJ2-5	TRBV6-6	CASSYRDRETQYF	TGTGCCAGCAGTTACAGAGATCGAGAGACCCAGTACTTC
NA	NA	TRBJ2-1	TRBV5-6	CASRGVPYNEQFF	TGTGCCAGCAGAGGGGTGCCCTACAATGAGCAGTTCTTC
NA	NA	TRBJ1-2	TRBV27	CASSSRPGYGYTF	TGTGCCAGCAGTTCTCGGCCGGGATATGGCTACACCTTC
NA	NA	TRBJ1-4	TRBV11-2	CASSLEGVGEKLFF	TGTGCCAGCAGCTTAGAAGGGGTAGGTGAAAAACTGTTTTTT
NA	TRBD2	TRBJ2-3	TRBV5-6	CASSSGLAGGRYTDTQYF	TGTGCCAGCAGCTCAGGACTAGCGGGGGGCCGCTACACAGATACGCAGTATTTT
once	TRBD2	TRBJ2-1	TRBV28	CASSSVAGQAYNEQFF	TGTGCCAGCAGTTCTGTAGCGGGGCAGGCCTACAATGAGCAGTTCTTC
NA	NA	TRBJ1-4	TRBV9	CASSLFGGVATNEKLFF	TGTGCCAGCAGCCTCTTCGGGGGGGTTGCAACTAATGAAAAACTGTTTTTT
few	NA	TRBJ2-3	TRBV6-5	CASSYASASTDTQYF	TGTGCCAGCAGTTACGCCTCCGCCAGCACAGATACGCAGTATTTT
NA	TRBD1	TRBJ2-2	TRBV30	CAWSPTGRGFSGELFF	TGTGCCTGGAGTCCTACGGGCAGGGGGTTTTCCGGGGAGCTGTTTTTT
NA	NA	TRBJ1-1	TRBV19	CASRAGVHSMNTEAFF	TGTGCCAGTAGGGCGGGGGTCCACTCTATGAACACTGAAGCTTTCTTT
NA	NA	TRBJ1-1	TRBV4-3	CASSQEVGDMNTEAFF	TGCGCCAGCAGCCAAGAAGTAGGGGACATGAACACTGAAGCTTTCTTT
once	NA	TRBJ1-6	TRBV19	CASILGPHNSPLHF	TGTGCCAGTATCCTGGGGCCACATAATTCACCCCTCCACTTT
NA	TRBD2	TRBJ2-3	TRBV5-1	CASGRTSGGPFFTDTQYF	TGCGCCAGCGGGAGGACTAGCGGGGGGCCCTTCTTCACAGATACGCAGTATTTT
NA	TRBD2	TRBJ2-3	TRBV9	CASSVGAGDSTDTQYF	TGTGCCAGCAGCGTAGGGGCGGGGGATAGCACAGATACGCAGTATTTT
few	NA	TRBJ1-1	TRBV19	CASSIQGSTEAFF	TGTGCCAGTAGTATCCAGGGAAGTACTGAAGCTTTCTTT
NA	TRBD1	TRBJ1-3	TRBV5-8	CASSLAGSGTVNTIYF	TGTGCCAGCAGCTTGGCGGGTTCCGGGACAGTAAACACCATATATTTT